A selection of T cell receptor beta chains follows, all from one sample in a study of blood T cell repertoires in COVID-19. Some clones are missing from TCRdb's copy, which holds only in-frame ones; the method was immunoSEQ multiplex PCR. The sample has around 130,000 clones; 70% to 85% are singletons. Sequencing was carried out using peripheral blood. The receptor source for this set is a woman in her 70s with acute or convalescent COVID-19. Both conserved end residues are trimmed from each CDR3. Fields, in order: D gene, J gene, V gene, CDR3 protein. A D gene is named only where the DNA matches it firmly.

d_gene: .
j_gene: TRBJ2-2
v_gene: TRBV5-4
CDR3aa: ASSVNRDTGELF

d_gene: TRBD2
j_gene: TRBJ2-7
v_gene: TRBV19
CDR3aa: ASGGLAGDSYEQY

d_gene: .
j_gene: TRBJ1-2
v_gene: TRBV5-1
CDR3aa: ASRMETNYGYT

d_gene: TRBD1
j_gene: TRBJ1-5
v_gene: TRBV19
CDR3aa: ASSITGGNQPQH

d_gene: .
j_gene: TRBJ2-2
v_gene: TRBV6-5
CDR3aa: ASKVDRNTGELF

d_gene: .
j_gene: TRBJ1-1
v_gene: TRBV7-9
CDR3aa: ASSPRGRANTEAF

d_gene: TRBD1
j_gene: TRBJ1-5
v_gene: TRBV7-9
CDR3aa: ASSPGQGINQPQH

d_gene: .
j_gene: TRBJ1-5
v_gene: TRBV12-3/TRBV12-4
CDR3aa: ASSSDGGPQH

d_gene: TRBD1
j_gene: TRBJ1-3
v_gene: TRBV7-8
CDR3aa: ASSWGQGRSGNTIY

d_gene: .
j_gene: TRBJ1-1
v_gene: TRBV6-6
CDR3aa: ASRSSDRGTEAF

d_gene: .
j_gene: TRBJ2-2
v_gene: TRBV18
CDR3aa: ASSPQAQGRNTGELF

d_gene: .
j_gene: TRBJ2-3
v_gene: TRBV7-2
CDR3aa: ASSLVGGHTDTQY

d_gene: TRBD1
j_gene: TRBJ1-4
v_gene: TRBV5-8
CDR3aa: ASSLPRGHLATNEKLF

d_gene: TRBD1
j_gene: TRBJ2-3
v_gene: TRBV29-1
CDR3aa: SGAYRGDGDTQY

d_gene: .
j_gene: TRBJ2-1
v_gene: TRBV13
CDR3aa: ASSFTGAGYNEQF

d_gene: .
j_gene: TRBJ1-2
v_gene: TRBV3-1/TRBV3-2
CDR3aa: ASSITGRAYGYT

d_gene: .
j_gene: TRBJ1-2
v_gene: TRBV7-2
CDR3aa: ASSPHLQGPFHA

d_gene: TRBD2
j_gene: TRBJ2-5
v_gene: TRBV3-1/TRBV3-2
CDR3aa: ASSQVGLAGSSAQY

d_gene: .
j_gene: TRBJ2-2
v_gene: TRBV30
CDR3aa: AWRSGSTGELF

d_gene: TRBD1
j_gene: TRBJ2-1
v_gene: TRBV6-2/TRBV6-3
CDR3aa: ASSRPPGQGSNEQF

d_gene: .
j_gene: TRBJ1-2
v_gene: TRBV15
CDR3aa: ATSRDLVGTSDGYT

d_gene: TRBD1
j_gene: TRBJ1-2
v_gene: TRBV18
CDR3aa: ASSPAPGTGGADYGYT